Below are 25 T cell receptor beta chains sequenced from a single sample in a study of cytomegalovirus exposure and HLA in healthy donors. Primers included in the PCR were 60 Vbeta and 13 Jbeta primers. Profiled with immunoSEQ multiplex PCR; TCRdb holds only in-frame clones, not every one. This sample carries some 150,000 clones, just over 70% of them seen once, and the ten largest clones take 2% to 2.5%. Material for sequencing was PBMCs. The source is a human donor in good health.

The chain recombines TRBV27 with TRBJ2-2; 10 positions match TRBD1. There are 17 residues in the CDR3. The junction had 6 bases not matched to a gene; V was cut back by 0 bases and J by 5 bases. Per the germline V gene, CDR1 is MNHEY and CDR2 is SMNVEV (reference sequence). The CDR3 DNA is TGTGCCAGCAGTTTATCTTGGCGACAGGGGGCTACCGGGGAGCTGTTTTTT. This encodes CASSLSWRQGATGELFF.

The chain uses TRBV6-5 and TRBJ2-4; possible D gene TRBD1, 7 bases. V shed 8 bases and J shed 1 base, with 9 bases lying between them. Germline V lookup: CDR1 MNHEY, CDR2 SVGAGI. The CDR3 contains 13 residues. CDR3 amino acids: CASQGGAKNIQYF. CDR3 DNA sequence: TGTGCCAGCCAGGGGGGCGCCAAAAACATTCAGTACTTC.

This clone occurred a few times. The DNA for the CDR3 is TGTGCCAGCAGTTTCTACGACAGTTTCAATGAGCAGTTCTTC. This gives the protein CASSFYDSFNEQFF. V is TRBV27 and J is TRBJ2-1; tentative D call: TRBD1 (5 bases). The CDR3 is 14 amino acids. CDR1 and CDR2 (germline): MNHEY, SMNVEV (reference sequence). V was clipped by 3 bases and J by 6 bases, with 12 bases between them.

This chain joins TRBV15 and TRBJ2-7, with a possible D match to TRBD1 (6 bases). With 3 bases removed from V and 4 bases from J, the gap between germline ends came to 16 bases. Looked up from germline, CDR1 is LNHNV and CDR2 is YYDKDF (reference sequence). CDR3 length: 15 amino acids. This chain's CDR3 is CATSSKQGLGYEQYF. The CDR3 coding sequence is TGTGCCACCAGCAGTAAACAGGGTTTAGGGTACGAGCAGTACTTC.

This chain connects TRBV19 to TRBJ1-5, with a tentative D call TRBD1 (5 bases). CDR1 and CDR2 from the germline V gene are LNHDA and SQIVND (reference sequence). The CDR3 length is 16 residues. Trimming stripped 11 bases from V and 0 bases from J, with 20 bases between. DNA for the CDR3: TGTGCCGCCGATTGGGGGAGCGGGTATAGCAATCAGCCCCAGCATTTT. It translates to CAADWGSGYSNQPQHF.

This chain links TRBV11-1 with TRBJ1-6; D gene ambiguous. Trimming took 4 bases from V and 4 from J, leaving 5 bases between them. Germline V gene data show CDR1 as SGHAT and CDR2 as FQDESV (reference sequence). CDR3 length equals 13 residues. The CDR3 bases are TGTGCCAGCAGCTACGAGTATAATTCACCCCTCCACTTT. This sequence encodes CASSYEYNSPLHF.

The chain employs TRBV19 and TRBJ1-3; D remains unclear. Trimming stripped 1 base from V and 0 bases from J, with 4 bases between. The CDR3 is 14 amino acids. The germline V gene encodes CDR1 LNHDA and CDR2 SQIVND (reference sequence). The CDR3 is CASSIGGSGNTIYF. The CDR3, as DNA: TGTGCCAGTAGTATAGGAGGCTCTGGAAACACCATATATTTT.

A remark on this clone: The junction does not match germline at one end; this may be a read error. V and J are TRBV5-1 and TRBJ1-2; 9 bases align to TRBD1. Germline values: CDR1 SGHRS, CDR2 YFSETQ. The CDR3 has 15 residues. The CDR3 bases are TGCGCCGGCAGCCCCCGGGACAGGGCTCGCTATGGCTACACCTTC. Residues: CAGSPRDRARYGYTF.

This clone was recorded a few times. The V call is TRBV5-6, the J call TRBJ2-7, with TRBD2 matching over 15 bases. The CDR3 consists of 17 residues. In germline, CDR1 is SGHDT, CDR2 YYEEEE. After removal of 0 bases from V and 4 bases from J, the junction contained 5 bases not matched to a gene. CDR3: CASSLGGLAGGRYEQYF. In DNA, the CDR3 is TGTGCCAGCAGCTTGGGGGGACTAGCGGGGGGTCGGTACGAGCAGTACTTC.

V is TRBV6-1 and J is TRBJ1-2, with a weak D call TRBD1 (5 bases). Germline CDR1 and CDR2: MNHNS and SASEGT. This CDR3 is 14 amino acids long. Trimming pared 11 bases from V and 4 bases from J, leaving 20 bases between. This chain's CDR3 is CAHHRGILGYGYTF. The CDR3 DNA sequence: TGTGCCCACCACCGGGGGATTTTGGGCTATGGCTACACCTTC.

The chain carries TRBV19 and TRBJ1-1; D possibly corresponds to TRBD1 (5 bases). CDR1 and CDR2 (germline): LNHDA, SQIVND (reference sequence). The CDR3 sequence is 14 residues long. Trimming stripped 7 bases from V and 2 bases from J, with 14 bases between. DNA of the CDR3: TGTGCCAGTAAGTTCCCTGACAGAAACACTGAAGCTTTCTTT. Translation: CASKFPDRNTEAFF.

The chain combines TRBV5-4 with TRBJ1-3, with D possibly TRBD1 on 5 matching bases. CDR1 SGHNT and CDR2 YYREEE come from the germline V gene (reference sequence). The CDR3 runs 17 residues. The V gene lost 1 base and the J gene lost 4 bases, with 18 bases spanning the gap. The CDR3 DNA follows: TGTGCCAGCAGCTTGACCTTCGGGGGGAGATGGGGAAACACCATATATTTT. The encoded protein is CASSLTFGGRWGNTIYF.

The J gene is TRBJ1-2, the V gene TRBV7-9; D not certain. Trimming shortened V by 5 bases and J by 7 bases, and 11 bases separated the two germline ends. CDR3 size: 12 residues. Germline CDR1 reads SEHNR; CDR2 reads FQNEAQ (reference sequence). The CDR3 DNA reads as TGTGCCAGCAGCAATCCTGAGGGTGGCTACACCTTC. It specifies CASSNPEGGYTF.

The CDR3 DNA reads as TGTGCCAGTAGTCTCGATTGGGTACTAGCGGGGGTAACGAACACCGGGGAGCTGTTTTTT. Residues: CASSLDWVLAGVTNTGELFF. The chain employs TRBV19 and TRBJ2-2, with 11 positions matching TRBD2. With V trimmed by 5 bases and J by 0 bases, 14 bases remained unmatched. Germline V gene data show CDR1 as LNHDA and CDR2 as SQIVND (reference sequence). The CDR3 spans 20 residues. Drawing the rest from reference TRBV19 and TRBJ2-2, the complete variable domain is DGGITQSPKYLFRKEGQNVTLSCEQNLNHDAMYWYRQDPGQGLRLIYYSQIVNDFQKGDIAEGYSVSREKKESFPLTVTSAQKNPTAFYLCASSLDWVLAGVTNTGELFFGEGSRLTVL.

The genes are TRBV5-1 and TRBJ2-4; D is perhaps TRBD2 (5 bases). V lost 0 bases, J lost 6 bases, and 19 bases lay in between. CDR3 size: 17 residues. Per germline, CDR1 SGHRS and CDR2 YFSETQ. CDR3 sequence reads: CASSLVGYEPGINIQYF. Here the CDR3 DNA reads TGCGCCAGCAGCTTGGTAGGGTACGAACCGGGGATAAACATTCAGTACTTC.

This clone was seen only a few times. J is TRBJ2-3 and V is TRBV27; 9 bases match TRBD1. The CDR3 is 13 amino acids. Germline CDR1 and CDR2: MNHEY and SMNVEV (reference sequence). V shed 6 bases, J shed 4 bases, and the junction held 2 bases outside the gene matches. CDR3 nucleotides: TGTGCCAGCAGACGACAGGGGGCAGATACGCAGTATTTT. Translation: CASRRQGADTQYF.

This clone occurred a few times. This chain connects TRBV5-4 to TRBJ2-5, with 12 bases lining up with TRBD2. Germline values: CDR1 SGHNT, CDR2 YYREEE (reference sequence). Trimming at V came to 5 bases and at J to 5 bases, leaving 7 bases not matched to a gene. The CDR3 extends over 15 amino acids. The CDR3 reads CASRSSGGAWETQYF. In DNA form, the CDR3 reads TGTGCCAGCAGATCTAGCGGGGGGGCCTGGGAGACCCAGTACTTC.

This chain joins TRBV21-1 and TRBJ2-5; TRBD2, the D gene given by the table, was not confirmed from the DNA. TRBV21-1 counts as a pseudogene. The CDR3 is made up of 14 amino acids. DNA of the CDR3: TGTGCCAGCAGCAAAAGGGGGGGACTCGGAACCCAGTACTTC. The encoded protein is CASSKRGGLGTQYF.

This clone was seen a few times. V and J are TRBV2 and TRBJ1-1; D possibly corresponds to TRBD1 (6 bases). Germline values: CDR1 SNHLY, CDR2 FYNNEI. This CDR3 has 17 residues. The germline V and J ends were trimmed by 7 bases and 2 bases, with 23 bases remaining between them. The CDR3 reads CASNLLRDTWINTEAFF. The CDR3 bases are TGTGCCAGCAATTTACTCCGGGACACATGGATAAACACTGAAGCTTTCTTT.

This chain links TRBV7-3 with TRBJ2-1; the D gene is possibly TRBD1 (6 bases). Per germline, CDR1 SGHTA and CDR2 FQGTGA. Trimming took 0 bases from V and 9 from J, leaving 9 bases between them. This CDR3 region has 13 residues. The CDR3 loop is CASSLTRGSEQFF. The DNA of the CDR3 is TGTGCCAGCAGCTTAACCAGGGGCAGTGAGCAGTTCTTC.

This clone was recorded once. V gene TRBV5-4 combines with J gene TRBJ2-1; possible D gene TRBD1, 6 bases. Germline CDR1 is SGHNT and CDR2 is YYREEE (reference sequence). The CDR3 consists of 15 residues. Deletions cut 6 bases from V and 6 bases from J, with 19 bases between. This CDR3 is CASKGVQGTGNEQFF. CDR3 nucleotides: TGTGCCAGCAAAGGAGTCCAGGGGACGGGCAATGAGCAGTTCTTC. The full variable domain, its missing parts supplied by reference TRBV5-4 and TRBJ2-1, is ETGVTQSPTHLIKTRGQQVTLRCSSQSGHNTVSWYQQALGQGPQFIFQYYREEENGRGNFPPRFSGLQFPNYSSELNVNALELDDSALYLCASKGVQGTGNEQFFGPGTRLTVL.

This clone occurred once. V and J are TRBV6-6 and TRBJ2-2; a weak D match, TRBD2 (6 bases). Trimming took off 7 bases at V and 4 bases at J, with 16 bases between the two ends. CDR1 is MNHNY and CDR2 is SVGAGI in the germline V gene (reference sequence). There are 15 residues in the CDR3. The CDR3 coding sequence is TGTGCCAGCAAGCGGCGGGGCCAGGTCACCGGGGAGCTGTTTTTT. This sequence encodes CASKRRGQVTGELFF.

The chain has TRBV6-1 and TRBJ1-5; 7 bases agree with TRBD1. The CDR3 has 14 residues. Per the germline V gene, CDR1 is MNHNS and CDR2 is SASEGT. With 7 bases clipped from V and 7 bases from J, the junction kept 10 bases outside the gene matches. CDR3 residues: CASMLDRVYQPQHF. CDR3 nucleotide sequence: TGTGCCAGCATGCTAGACAGGGTGTACCAGCCCCAGCATTTT.

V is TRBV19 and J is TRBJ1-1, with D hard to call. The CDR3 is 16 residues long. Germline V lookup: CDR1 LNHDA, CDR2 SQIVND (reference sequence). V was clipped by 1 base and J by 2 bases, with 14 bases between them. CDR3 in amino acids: CASSIGRSGSNTEAFF. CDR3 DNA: TGTGCCAGTAGTATAGGGAGGTCTGGGTCCAACACTGAAGCTTTCTTT.

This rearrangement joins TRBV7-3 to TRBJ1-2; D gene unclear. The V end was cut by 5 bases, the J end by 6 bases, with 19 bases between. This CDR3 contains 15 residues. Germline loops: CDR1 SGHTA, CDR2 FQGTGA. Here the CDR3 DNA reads TGTGCCAGCAGCCCCGGCGGGGTGCAGGCAGATGGCTACACCTTC. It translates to CASSPGGVQADGYTF.